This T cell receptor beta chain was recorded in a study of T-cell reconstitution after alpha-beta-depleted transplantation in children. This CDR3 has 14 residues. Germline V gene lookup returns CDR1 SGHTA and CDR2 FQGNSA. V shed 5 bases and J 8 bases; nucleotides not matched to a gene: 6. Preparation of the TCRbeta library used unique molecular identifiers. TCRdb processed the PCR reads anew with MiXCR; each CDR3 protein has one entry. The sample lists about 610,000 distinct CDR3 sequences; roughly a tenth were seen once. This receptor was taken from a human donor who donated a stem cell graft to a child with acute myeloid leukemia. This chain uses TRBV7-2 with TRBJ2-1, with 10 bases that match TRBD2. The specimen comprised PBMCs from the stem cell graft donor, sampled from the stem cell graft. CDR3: CASSAGTSVDEQFF. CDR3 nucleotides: TGTGCCAGCAGCGCCGGGACTAGCGTCGATGAGCAGTTCTTC.